Detailed here is one T cell receptor (beta chain). Its antigen is undetermined. This sample is drawn from a study of OX40 agonist ivuxolimab in advanced cancers. Whole-study findings and limits: Expanded clones tended on average to be more numerous among CD8+ T cells than CD4+.

This CDR3 region has 13 residues. CDR1 is SNHLY, CDR2 FYNNEI, per germline. The germline V and J ends were trimmed by 3 bases and 0 bases, with 5 bases remaining between them. This table comes from immunoSEQ multiplex PCR, and its TCRdb copy is limited to in-frame clones, with some not included. The sample shows approximately 50,000 clones, approximately 75% of them seen only once. This specimen was CD4+ or CD8+ T cells sorted from blood, taken in a trial of the OX40 agonist ivuxolimab. The TCR originated in an adult with an advanced solid tumor such as melanoma, head and neck, liver or kidney cancer. V gene TRBV2 combines with J gene TRBJ1-1; D call uncertain. The CDR3 protein is CASSDLLNTEAFF. Here the CDR3 DNA reads TGTGCCAGCAGTGACTTACTGAACACTGAAGCTTTCTTT.